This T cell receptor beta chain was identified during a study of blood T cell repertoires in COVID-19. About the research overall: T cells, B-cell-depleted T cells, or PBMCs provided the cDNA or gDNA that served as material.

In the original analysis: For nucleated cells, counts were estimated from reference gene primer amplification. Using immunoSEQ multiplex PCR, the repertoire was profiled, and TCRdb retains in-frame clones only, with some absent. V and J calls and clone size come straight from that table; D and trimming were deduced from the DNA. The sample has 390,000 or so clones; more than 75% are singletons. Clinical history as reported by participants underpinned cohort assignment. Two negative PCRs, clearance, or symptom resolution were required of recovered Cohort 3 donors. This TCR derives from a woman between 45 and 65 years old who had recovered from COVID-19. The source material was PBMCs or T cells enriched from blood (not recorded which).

The CDR3 DNA follows: TGCAGCGGGGGCAGAGAATCGAACACTGAAGCTTTCTTT. This sequence encodes CSGGRESNTEAFF. This chain connects TRBV29-1 to TRBJ1-1; tentatively, D is TRBD1 (5 bases). The CDR3 has 13 residues. The germline V and J ends were trimmed by 7 bases and 1 base, with 13 bases remaining between them. Germline V lookup: CDR1 SQVTM, CDR2 ANQGSEA.